Below, 23 T cell receptor beta chains from the same sample are listed, as sequenced in a study of blood T cells in healthy people across ages. PCR was performed a second time for about 7 to 12 cycles using a sample-barcoded 5' primer and a J-beta primer mix. In TCRdb, the 5' RACE reads were re-called with MiXCR into one record per CDR3 protein. The sample comprises approximately 760,000 distinct CDR3 sequences, about 25% of which are singletons, and 9% to 9.5% rests with the top ten. This same sample was also part of a study on T cells of mothers and their children.

Sequencing used blood. The origin of the receptors is a boy aged 5 to 17 in good health.

This clonotype was detected a few times. The chain couples TRBV5-1 to TRBJ2-5; D perhaps matches TRBD2 (6 bases). The CDR3 contains 17 residues. Trimming cost V 4 bases and J 1 base, with 20 bases left between them. Germline CDR1 reads SGHRS; CDR2 reads YFSETQ. CDR3 region: CASSPGGVAAIQETQYF. CDR3 DNA: TGCGCCAGCAGCCCGGGCGGGGTAGCGGCGATCCAAGAGACCCAGTACTTC.

This rearrangement joins TRBV27 to TRBJ2-2; 10 nucleotides align to TRBD2. Germline-derived CDR1 and CDR2 are MNHEY and SMNVEV (reference sequence). The CDR3 extends over 16 amino acids. The V and J ends lost 4 bases and 4 bases, in that order; junction bases with no gene match: 6. CDR3 in amino acids: CASSSSGRLVTGELFF. CDR3 DNA sequence: TGTGCCAGCAGTTCTAGCGGGAGACTTGTCACCGGGGAGCTGTTTTTT.

The chain is built from TRBV27 and TRBJ1-5, with D possibly TRBD1 on 5 matching bases. Germline lookup yields CDR1 MNHEY and CDR2 SMNVEV (reference sequence). The CDR3 extends over 14 amino acids. V was clipped by 3 bases and J by 3 bases, with 9 bases between them. CDR3 protein: CASSFLGDNQPQHF. The DNA of the CDR3 is TGTGCCAGCAGTTTTCTGGGGGACAATCAGCCCCAGCATTTT.

As to this clonotype: One junction end does not reproduce the germline sequence, and a read error may be involved. The genes are TRBV3-1 and TRBJ2-7; 7 nucleotides line up with TRBD2. CDR1 and CDR2 (germline): LGHDT, YNNKEL (reference sequence). The CDR3 loop spans 12 amino acids. CDR3 region: CASSQAWGGQYF. As DNA, the CDR3 is TGTGCTAGCAGCCAAGCGTGGGGGGGGCAGTACTTC.

This clonotype was seen only a few times. A read error may be the cause here, since a much bigger clone is one base away. CDR3 loop: CSVSGRAYEQYF. The CDR3 coding sequence is TGCAGTGTTAGCGGGAGGGCCTACGAGCAGTACTTC. V and J are TRBV20-1 and TRBJ2-7; TRBD2 agrees at 11 bases. CDR3 length: 12 residues. Per the germline V gene, CDR1 is DFQATT and CDR2 is SNEGSKA (reference sequence). The junction had 1 base not matched to a gene; V was cut back by 7 bases and J by 2 bases.

This clonotype was seen a handful of times. The rearrangement links TRBV3-1 to TRBJ2-1; tentative D call: TRBD2 (5 bases). The better agreement between TRBJ2-5 and the DNA end casts doubt on the J call. The CDR3 sequence is 15 residues long. Germline V CDR1 and CDR2: LGHDT, YNNKEL (reference sequence). CDR3: CASSRTWGVQETQYF. CDR3 nucleotide sequence: TGTGCCAGCAGCCGTACATGGGGAGTCCAGGAGACCCAGTACTTC.

The rearrangement joins TRBV29-1 to TRBJ2-7; D unclear. Germline CDR1 SQVTM, CDR2 ANQGSEA. CDR3 length: 13 amino acids. V was shortened by 4 bases and J by 4 bases, with 14 bases between the two germline ends. This CDR3 is CSVVGSPNYEQYF. CDR3 nucleotide sequence: TGCAGCGTTGTTGGCAGCCCGAATTACGAGCAGTACTTC.

The rearrangement links TRBV29-1 to TRBJ2-5, with a tentative D call TRBD1 (6 bases). Germline V gives CDR1 SQVTM, CDR2 ANQGSEA. Trimming removed 0 bases from V and 2 bases from J, with 13 bases in between. This CDR3 region has 15 residues. CDR3 bases: TGCAGCGTTGAAGATCCGGACAGCGAACAAGAGACCCAGTACTTC. Residues: CSVEDPDSEQETQYF.

Written as DNA, the CDR3 is TGTGCCAGCAGATTAAGGGGTAAACACCCCAGCCCCTATGGCTACACCTTC. Translating it yields CASRLRGKHPSPYGYTF. V is TRBV28 and J is TRBJ1-2; D might be TRBD1 (5 bases). V lost 6 bases, J lost 4 bases, and 24 bases lay in between. From germline, CDR1 is MDHEN and CDR2 SYDVKM. The CDR3 spans 17 residues.

The chain recombines TRBV6-1 with TRBJ2-7; 9 bases map to TRBD1. CDR1 is MNHNS, CDR2 SASEGT, per germline. The CDR3 length is 14 residues. The V and J ends lost 7 bases and 3 bases, in that order; junction bases with no gene match: 7. CDR3 sequence (DNA): TGTGCCAGCACCCCGGGACAGGGTTTCTACGAGCAGTACTTC. Its translation: CASTPGQGFYEQYF.

This clonotype was recorded a few times. The chain links TRBV2 to TRBJ2-2, with D possibly matching TRBD2 (6 bases). CDR1 and CDR2 from the germline V gene are SNHLY and FYNNEI. The CDR3 runs to 14 residues. V dropped 8 bases and J dropped 4 bases, with 14 bases sitting between them. The CDR3 DNA follows: TGTGCCAGCGCCGCCGGGGGTAGCACCGGGGAGCTGTTTTTT. Amino acid sequence: CASAAGGSTGELFF.

This clonotype appeared a few times. This sequence joins TRBV6-2 or TRBV6-3 and TRBJ2-7, with D tentatively TRBD2 (5 bases). Deletions cut 5 bases from V and 2 bases from J, with 16 bases between. CDR1 MNHEY and CDR2 SVGEGT come from the germline V gene. This CDR3 comprises 15 residues. The DNA of the CDR3 is TGTGCCAGCAGTCTTAACCCCGGGATAGCCTACGAGCAGTACTTC. Translated, it gives CASSLNPGIAYEQYF.

In its sample, this clonotype was seen a few times. The J gene is TRBJ2-7, the V gene TRBV29-1; 10 nucleotides agree with TRBD1. Germline CDR1 SQVTM, CDR2 ANQGSEA. The CDR3 length is 12 residues. V lost 6 bases and J lost 5; bases outside the gene matches: 4. CDR3 sequence reads: CSVTGGGDEQYF. The DNA for the CDR3 is TGCAGCGTGACAGGGGGCGGCGACGAGCAGTACTTC.

This clonotype has only one observation. The chain links TRBV7-9 to TRBJ2-3; the D is unclear. V was cut by 5 bases and J by 2 bases, with 20 bases left in between. This CDR3 is built from 17 residues. Germline values: CDR1 SEHNR, CDR2 FQNEAQ (reference sequence). CDR3 residues: CASSPPLATRNTDTQYF. In nucleotides, the CDR3 is TGTGCCAGCAGCCCCCCCTTGGCGACACGAAACACAGATACGCAGTATTTT.

CDR3 region: CASSPEDTDNEQFF. The CDR3 DNA is TGCGCCAGCAGCCCGGAGGACACCGACAATGAGCAGTTCTTC. The chain joins TRBV5-1 to TRBJ2-1; D possibly uses TRBD1 or TRBD2 (5 bases each). Germline values: CDR1 SGHRS, CDR2 YFSETQ. The length of the CDR3 is 14 residues. Deletions cut 4 bases from V and 5 bases from J, with 13 bases between. Full variable domain (outside the CDR3, taken from reference TRBV5-1 and TRBJ2-1): KAGVTQTPRYLIKTRGQQVTLSCSPISGHRSVSWYQQTPGQGLQFLFEYFSETQRNKGNFPGRFSGRQFSNSRSEMNVSTLELGDSALYLCASSPEDTDNEQFFGPGTRLTVL.

In this sample, this clonotype turned up a few times. The chain combines TRBV29-1 with TRBJ2-1, with 7 bases identical to TRBD1. Germline-derived CDR1 and CDR2 are SQVTM and ANQGSEA. This CDR3 spans 15 amino acids. Unmatched junction bases numbered 13, after V lost 6 bases and J lost 5 bases. The CDR3 spells CSVVPGTEPDNEQFF. The CDR3, as DNA: TGCAGCGTGGTCCCCGGGACAGAACCGGACAATGAGCAGTTCTTC.

The CDR3, as DNA: TGCAGTGCCCAGCCGGGCAGGGGCGGTACCGGGGAGCTGTTTTTT. Residues: CSAQPGRGGTGELFF. The rearrangement links TRBV20-1 to TRBJ2-2; TRBD1 might be the D (6 bases). CDR1 DFQATT and CDR2 SNEGSKA come from the germline V gene (reference sequence). This CDR3 has 15 amino acids. The V gene lost 6 bases and the J gene lost 5 bases, with 19 bases spanning the gap.

There are a few counts of this clonotype. The chain links TRBV29-1 to TRBJ1-1; D possibly corresponds to TRBD1 (5 bases). V was clipped by 7 bases and J by 0 bases, with 12 bases between them. Germline V gene lookup returns CDR1 SQVTM and CDR2 ANQGSEA. The CDR3 extends over 13 amino acids. In DNA, the CDR3 is TGCAGCGCCGACCGGGACTTGAACACTGAAGCTTTCTTT. Translated: CSADRDLNTEAFF. Based on the CDR3 plus reference TRBV29-1 and TRBJ1-1, the full variable domain is SAVISQKPSRDICQRGTSLTIQCQVDSQVTMMFWYRQQPGQSLTLIATANQGSEATYESGFVIDKFPISRPNLTFSTLTVSNMSPEDSSIYLCSADRDLNTEAFFGQGTRLTVV.

The CDR3 spells CASSDQGLAGVVGETQYF. The CDR3 DNA follows: TGTGCCAGCAGTGATCAAGGACTAGCGGGGGTCGTTGGTGAGACCCAGTACTTC. The rearrangement links TRBV25-1 to TRBJ2-1; 13 nucleotides match TRBD2. The J call may be in error: the DNA end matches TRBJ2-5 better. From germline, CDR1 is MGHDK and CDR2 SYGVNS. The CDR3 extends over 18 amino acids.

This clonotype appeared once. The rearrangement joins TRBV21-1 to TRBJ1-1; the DNA was not compared with TRBD1, the D call given in the table. TRBV21-1 is a recognized pseudogene. The CDR3 has 15 amino acids. CDR3 DNA: TGTGCCAGCAGCACAACAGGGGGCTCGGACACTGAAGCTTTCTTT. Translating it yields CASSTTGGSDTEAFF.

This clonotype was seen a handful of times. V and J are TRBV2 and TRBJ2-5; D unresolved. Germline V lookup: CDR1 SNHLY, CDR2 FYNNEI. This CDR3 spans 13 amino acids. The V and J ends lost 1 base and 2 bases respectively, with 5 bases between them. In DNA form, the CDR3 reads TGTGCCAGCAGTGAAGAACCTCAAGAGACCCAGTACTTC. Encoded protein: CASSEEPQETQYF. The full variable domain, its missing parts supplied by reference TRBV2 and TRBJ2-5, is EPEVTQTPSHQVTQMGQEVILRCVPISNHLYFYWYRQILGQKVEFLVSFYNNEISEKSEIFDDQFSVERPDGSNFTLKIRSTKLEDSAMYFCASSEEPQETQYFGPGTRLLVL.

The CDR3: CASSPEAGPFYEQYF. The CDR3 DNA reads TGTGCCAGCAGCCCCGAAGCCGGGCCCTTCTACGAGCAGTACTTC. The chain links TRBV7-6 to TRBJ2-7, with no clear D. Trimming took 5 bases from V and 3 from J, leaving 17 bases between them. The CDR3 covers 15 residues. The germline V gene encodes CDR1 SGHVS and CDR2 FNYEAQ.

This clonotype was detected a few times. V usage is TRBV20-1 and J usage is TRBJ1-6; D ambiguous. Germline V gene sequence: CDR1 DFQATT, CDR2 SNEGSKA (reference sequence). The V end lost 5 bases, the J end lost 1 base, and 6 bases lay between the germline ends. CDR3 length equals 13 residues. The CDR3 nucleotides are TGCAGTGCTGAGGAGTCCTATAATTCACCCCTCCACTTT. It encodes CSAEESYNSPLHF.